This T cell receptor beta chain was documented in a study of monozygotic twins with inflammatory bowel disease. The CDR3 loop spans 17 amino acids. Germline V gene sequence: CDR1 MNHEY, CDR2 SMNVEV (reference sequence). With regard to this clonotype: Its antigen is unidentified.

Using eight separate reactions per sample, the authors generated cDNA. TCRdb reprocessed the 5' RACE reads and reports one entry per CDR3 protein, with no DNA. The sample table sets out a few hundred thousand distinct CDR3 sequences. The total RNA came straight from whole blood, and T cells were not sorted beforehand. General observations from the study: Inverse Simpson values showed less TCRbeta diversity in IBD patients than in their healthy co-twins. Between concordant and discordant twins, repertoire similarity failed to differ, a result that limited power may explain.

The sequence was obtained from a human donor with ulcerative colitis or Crohn's disease, or a healthy co-twin of an affected twin (not recorded which). The V gene is TRBV27, the J gene TRBJ2-4; the D gene TCRdb calls, TRBD2, cannot be checked with no DNA. Sample: blood. CDR3 region: CASSSRRAEIGKNIQYF.